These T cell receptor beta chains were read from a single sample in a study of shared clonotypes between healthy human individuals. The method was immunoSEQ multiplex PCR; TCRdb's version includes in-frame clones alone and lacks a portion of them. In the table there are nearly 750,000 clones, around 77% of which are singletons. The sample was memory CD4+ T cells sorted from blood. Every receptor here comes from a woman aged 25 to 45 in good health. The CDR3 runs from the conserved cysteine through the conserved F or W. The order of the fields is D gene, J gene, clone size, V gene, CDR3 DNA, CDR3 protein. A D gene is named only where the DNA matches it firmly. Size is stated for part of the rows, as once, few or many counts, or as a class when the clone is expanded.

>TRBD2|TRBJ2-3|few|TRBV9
TGTGCCAGCAGCGTAGGCGGGAGCACTAGCACAGATACGCAGTATTTT
CASSVGGSTSTDTQYF
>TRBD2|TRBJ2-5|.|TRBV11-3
TGTGCCAGCAAGGCGGGAGGGCCAGGAGAGACCCAGTACTTC
CASKAGGPGETQYF
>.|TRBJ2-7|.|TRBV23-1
TGCGCCAGCAGTCAATCCACCGGGGGTACCTACGAGCAGTACTTC
CASSQSTGGTYEQYF
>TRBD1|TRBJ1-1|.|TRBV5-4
TGTGCCAGCAGCATAGACAGGGGGCGGGAGGCTTTCTTT
CASSIDRGREAFF
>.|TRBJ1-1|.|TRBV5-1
TGCGCCAGCAGCCCCTCCCCGGGGTACCTTGGCACTGAAGCTTTCTTT
CASSPSPGYLGTEAFF
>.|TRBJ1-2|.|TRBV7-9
TGTGCCAGCAGCCCCCACTCCGGACCGAAACAGAACTATGGCTACACCTTC
CASSPHSGPKQNYGYTF
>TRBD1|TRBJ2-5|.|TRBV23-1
TGCGCCAGCAGTCGGACAGGGACACACCTCCAAGAGACCCAGTACTTC
CASSRTGTHLQETQYF
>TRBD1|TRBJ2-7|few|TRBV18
TGTGCCAGCTCACAGGGGACAGGACACTACGAGCAGTACTTC
CASSQGTGHYEQYF
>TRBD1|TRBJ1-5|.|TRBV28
TGTGCCAGCGTATCGGGACAGGGGTATCAGCCCCAGCATTTT
CASVSGQGYQPQHF
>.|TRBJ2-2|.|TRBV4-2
TGTGCCAGCAGCCAAGAGGAGGGGGCGTTAACCGGGGAGCTGTTTTTT
CASSQEEGALTGELFF
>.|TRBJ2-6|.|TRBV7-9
TGTGCCAGCAGCTTACAGGCTGGGGCCAACGTCCTGACTTTC
CASSLQAGANVLTF
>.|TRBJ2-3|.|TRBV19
TGTGCCAGTAGTATAACCGCAGATACGCAGTATTTT
CASSITADTQYF
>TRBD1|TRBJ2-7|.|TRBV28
TGTGCCAGCAGTCCCGGGACAGCAAGAAAAGCCTACGAGCAGTACTTC
CASSPGTARKAYEQYF
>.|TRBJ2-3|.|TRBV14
TGTGCCAGCAGCCCCCGTCAAGGAATTGGTACGCAGTATTTT
CASSPRQGIGTQYF
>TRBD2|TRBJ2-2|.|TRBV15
TGTGCCACCAGCACTCCTAGCGGGAGGGCCGCCGGGGAGCTGTTTTTT
CATSTPSGRAAGELFF
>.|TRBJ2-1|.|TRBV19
TGTGCCAGTGGCACACAGGGAGGGTACAATGAGCAGTTCTTC
CASGTQGGYNEQFF
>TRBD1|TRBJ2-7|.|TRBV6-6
TGTGCCAGCAGGACAGGGGACTACGAGCAGTACTTC
CASRTGDYEQYF
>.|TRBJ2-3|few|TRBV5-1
TGCGCCAGCAGCTTGGGGGCCGTTTCTAGCACAGATACGCAGTATTTT
CASSLGAVSSTDTQYF
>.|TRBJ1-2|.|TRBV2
TGTGCCACAACAAGGGGTAGTAATCATGGCTACACCTTC
CATTRGSNHGYTF
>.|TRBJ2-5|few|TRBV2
TGTGCCAGCAGTGAAGCGACTCGGCAGCAGACCCAGTACTTC
CASSEATRQQTQYF
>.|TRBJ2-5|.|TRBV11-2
TGTGCCAGCAGCTCCACGGGAGTGGAGACCCAGTACTTC
CASSSTGVETQYF
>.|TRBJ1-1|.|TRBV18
TGTGCCAGCTCACCACAGGGCCACACTGAAGCTTTCTTT
CASSPQGHTEAFF
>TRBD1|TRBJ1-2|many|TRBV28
TGTGCCAGCATTCAGGACAGGGTCTATGGCTACACCTTC
CASIQDRVYGYTF
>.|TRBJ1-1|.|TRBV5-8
TGTGCCAGCAGCTTAACACCGAACACTGAAGCTTTCTTT
CASSLTPNTEAFF
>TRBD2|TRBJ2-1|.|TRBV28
TGTGCCAGCAGGACGTGGGGGAGGGATGACAATGAGCAGTTCTTC
CASRTWGRDDNEQFF
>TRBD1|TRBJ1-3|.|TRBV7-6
TGTGCTAGCACTAGGGACAGCTCTGGAAACACCATATATTTT
CASTRDSSGNTIYF
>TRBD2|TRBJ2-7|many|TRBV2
TGTGCCAGCAGTGAAGAGGGACTAGCGGGGGCCTCCTACGAGCAGTACTTC
CASSEEGLAGASYEQYF
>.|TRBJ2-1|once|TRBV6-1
TGTGCCAGCAGTGAAGCCCAGGGAAGATACAATGAGCAGTTCTTC
CASSEAQGRYNEQFF
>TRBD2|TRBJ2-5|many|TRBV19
TGTGCCAGTAGTATGGGTGTAGCGGGGGACCAAGAGACCCAGTACTTC
CASSMGVAGDQETQYF
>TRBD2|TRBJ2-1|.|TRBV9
TGTGCCAGTCAGCGGGATCGGTCTAATGAGCAGTTCTTC
CASQRDRSNEQFF
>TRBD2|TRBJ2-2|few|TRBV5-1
TGCGCCAGCAGCTCAGCTGCAAGGACTAGCGGGAGAGGCACCGGGGAGCTGTTTTTT
CASSSAARTSGRGTGELFF
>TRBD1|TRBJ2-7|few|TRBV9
TGTGCCAGCAGCGGCGCCGGGACAGGGGTCGGCGAGCAGTACTTC
CASSGAGTGVGEQYF
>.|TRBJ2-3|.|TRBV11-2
TGTGCCAGCAGCTCTCAACGCACAGATACGCAGTATTTT
CASSSQRTDTQYF
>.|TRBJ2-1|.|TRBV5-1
TGCGCCAGCAGCTTTCAGGGTCTAAATGAGCAGTTCTTC
CASSFQGLNEQFF
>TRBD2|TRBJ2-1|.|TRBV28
TGTGCCAGCAGCTTGACCTTAGCGGGTAGCATCCACAATGAGCAGTTCTTC
CASSLTLAGSIHNEQFF
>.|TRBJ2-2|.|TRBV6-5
TGTGCCAGCAGAGGACAGAGCACCGGGGAGCTGTTTTTT
CASRGQSTGELFF
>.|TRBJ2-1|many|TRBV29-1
TGCAGCGTTGGAGGGGCGGACAGCTTGTTGAGGGTCTCCTACAATGAGCAGTTCTTC
CSVGGADSLLRVSYNEQFF
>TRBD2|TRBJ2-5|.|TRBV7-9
TGTGCCAGCAGCGCCGGGACTAGCGCCTACCAAGAGACCCAGTACTTC
CASSAGTSAYQETQYF
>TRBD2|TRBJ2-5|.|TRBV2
TGTGCCAGCAGTGCGACTAGCGGGAGGGAGACCCAGTACTTC
CASSATSGRETQYF
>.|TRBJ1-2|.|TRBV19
TGTGCCAGTAGTATGGGAAAATACTATGGCTACACCTTC
CASSMGKYYGYTF
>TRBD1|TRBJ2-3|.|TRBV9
TGTGCCAGCAGCGTAGCAGGACAGGGTATGGATACGCAGTATTTT
CASSVAGQGMDTQYF
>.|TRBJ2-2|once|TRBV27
TGTGCCAGCACCGAAAGCACCGGGACTGCCGGGGAGCTGTTTTTT
CASTESTGTAGELFF
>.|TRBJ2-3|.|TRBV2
TGTGCCAGCAGTGACAGGACAGATGCGCAGTATTTT
CASSDRTDAQYF
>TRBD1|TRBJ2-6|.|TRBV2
TGTGCCAGCAGGAAGGGACAGGGGGCCGCTGGGGCCAACGTCCTGACTTTC
CASRKGQGAAGANVLTF
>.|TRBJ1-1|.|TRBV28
TGTGCCACCGGGGGCGGGAACACTGAAGCTTTCTTT
CATGGGNTEAFF
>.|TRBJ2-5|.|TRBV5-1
TGCGCCAGCAGCTTGGTGACAGAAGAGACCCAGTACTTC
CASSLVTEETQYF
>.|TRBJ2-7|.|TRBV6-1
TGTGCCAGCACCCGGACTGAAACCTACGAGCAGTACTTC
CASTRTETYEQYF
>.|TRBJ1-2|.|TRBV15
TGTGCCACCAGCAGAGGGGGGGGCGACTATGGCTACACCTTC
CATSRGGGDYGYTF
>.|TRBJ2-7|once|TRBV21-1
TGTGCCAGCAGCCACCGAGGAGGGGAAGGGTCCTACGAGCAGTACTTC
CASSHRGGEGSYEQYF
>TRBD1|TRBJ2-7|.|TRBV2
TGTGCCAGCAGTCCAGATTGGACAGGAGGCGAGCAGTACTTC
CASSPDWTGGEQYF
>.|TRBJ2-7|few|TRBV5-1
TGCGCCAGCAGCTTGGCGGGCTACTACTACGAGCAGTACTTC
CASSLAGYYYEQYF
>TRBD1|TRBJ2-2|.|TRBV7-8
TGTGCCAGCAGCCCCAGGACAGGGCCCTTTAGCACCGGGGAGCTGTTTTTT
CASSPRTGPFSTGELFF
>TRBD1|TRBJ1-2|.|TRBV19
TGTGCCAGTAGTATAGACTCGGGACAGGGGGCAAGTGGAGGCTACACCTTC
CASSIDSGQGASGGYTF
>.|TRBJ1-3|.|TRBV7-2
TGTGCCAGCAGCTCGCGAGGGGCTGGAAACACCATATATTTT
CASSSRGAGNTIYF